This T cell receptor beta chain was identified in a study of cytomegalovirus exposure and HLA in healthy donors. The PCR was carried out with 60 Vbeta primers and 13 Jbeta primers. This table comes from immunoSEQ multiplex PCR, and its TCRdb copy is limited to in-frame clones, with some not included. The data contain 190,000 or so clones, 82% of them singletons. The CDR3 has 14 amino acids. CDR1 is MNHEY, CDR2 SMNVEV, per germline (reference sequence). Trimming left V 6 bases short and J 6 bases short, with 15 bases between. Input material: PBMCs. The TCR originated in a boy younger than 10 in good health and CMV-seronegative. The rearrangement uses TRBV27 and TRBJ2-1, with D possibly being TRBD1 (5 bases). The CDR3 bases are TGTGCCAGCAGCTCGACAGTGAGGTCCAATGAGCAGTTCTTC. Amino acids: CASSSTVRSNEQFF.